This TCR beta chain was obtained from a study of T-cell reconstitution after alpha-beta-depleted transplantation in children (dated by TCRdb to the mid-2010s). For the wider study: Using TCR repertoire profiling, the study followed T-cell immune reconstitution in a quantitative way in children after TCRalphabeta/CD19-depleted allogeneic hematopoietic cell transplantation.

In the germline V gene (reference sequence), CDR1 corresponds to PRHDT and CDR2 to FYEKMQ. The cysteine opens and the phenylalanine closes a CDR3 of 14 amino acids. Here the CDR3 DNA is all that survives: 42 bases in frame from base 1. V gives up 1 base and J gives up 4 bases, and the segment between their germline ends measures 10 bases. Libraries came from PCR. The data were produced on an Illumina HiSeq 2500. To normalize quantification of the TCRbeta repertoire, the TCR libraries were built with molecular barcoding that relied on unique molecular identifiers. Starting from the raw public reads, TCRdb applied fastp trimming at Q25, assembled clones with MiXCR and retained in-frame beta chains. Rows with one shared CDR3 protein collapse into an entry with the most common genes and DNA. This sample gives roughly 490,000 distinct CDR3 sequences in total; about an eighth of them show up just once. 14% of the sample is taken by the ten largest.

The meaning of the sample's treatment or condition label: allogeneic hematopoietic cell transplantation with graft depleted of TCRalphabeta T cells and CD19 B cells. Transplant recipients were children who received TCRalphabeta/CD19-depleted allogeneic hematopoietic cell grafts. What the study reported, not specific to this receptor: The apparently early alphabetaT-cell count recovery about two months after transplant was reportedly dependent on only several hundred rapidly expanded clones derived from non-depleted graft cells. In some patients, high TCRbeta diversity at day 60 was attributed to recipient T cells and intrathymic progenitors that had survived conditioning. Over subsequent months, a decline in hyperexpanded clone frequencies was noted, and after one year, T-cell counts and TCRbeta diversity were mostly ascribed to newly produced T cells.

Only one count was recorded for this clonotype. No cognate antigen has been identified for it. No much larger clone is present one base from it, and per-base qualities are unavailable. One read alone lends weak support. The V and J genes are TRBV13 and TRBJ1-1, with the D gene uncertain. This receptor was obtained from a female patient between 2 and 15 years old who had a stem cell transplant for aplastic anemia, so the T cells may come from the graft donor. The sequences come from PBMCs, mostly from graft donor cells, collected 180 days after TCRalphabeta/CD19-depleted stem cell transplant. The nucleotide sequence reads TGTGCCAGCAGCTTAGAGGCTTCGGGCACTGAAGCTTTCTTT. It specifies CASSLEASGTEAFF.